This note documents a single T cell receptor (beta chain) sequence. Its recognized antigen is unknown. One base away there is no much larger clone; base qualities are not given. The data originate from a study of radiation and T cells in renal cell carcinoma (dated by TCRdb to the early 2020s). The study in broad terms: A total of some 55 samples underwent TCR beta sequencing, made up of approximately 26 tumors and approximately 27 peripheral blood samples. In the approximately 53 samples combined, several million unique CDR3 nucleotide sequences were found, encoding 3,000,000 or so unique CDR3 amino acid sequences. Points the paper makes about the study in general: Because only small tumor regions of about 0.94 g were available, the study did not capture intratumoral heterogeneity. Compared with control tumors, irradiated tumors had a greater number of dominant CDR3 motifs, and those motifs took up a bigger portion of the repertoire. With a single-armed trial design, the study had no way to address how radiation dose or scheduling affects the TCR repertoire. TCR clonality was higher in irradiated tumors than in controls, as the top 100 clonotypes made up an average of approximately 54% of the repertoire in irradiated tumors compared with about 45% in nephrectomy-only tumors.

Taken from the germline V gene (reference sequence), the CDR1 and CDR2 loops are MNHEY and SMNVEV. Taken from cysteine to phenylalanine, the CDR3 has 12 residues. The CDR3 DNA has 36 bases and is translated from base 1. V gives up 5 bases and J gives up 4 bases, and the segment between their germline ends measures 8 bases. TCR beta libraries were generated from genomic DNA with the immunoSEQ kit, following the manufacturer's recommendations. To prepare the libraries, a first multiplex PCR with proprietary primers was run, followed by a second PCR that added unique barcodes, and a bead cleanup was done after each round. Each sample batch included a kit-provided positive control reaction and a negative control reaction. The final libraries were assessed on an Agilent 4200 TapeStation D1000 ScreenTape, pooled by volume, and quantified by qPCR. Sequencing was performed on an Illumina NextSeq500 using a MidOutput 150-cycle cartridge, with 156 Read1 cycles, 15 Index1 cycles, and the kit custom primers. The pooled library was loaded at around 0.93 pM with around 20% PhiX control spiked in. Per the original workflow: The vendor-processed data were analyzed in R, and a clonotype was defined as all T cells that share the same CDR3 nucleotide sequence. For clone abundance analyses, frequencies were normalized to the 10,000 most abundant clones per sample. Public T cell clones, which averaged fewer than five per sample, were excluded before analysis. The dominant motif analysis was done with ImmunoMap using the PAM10 matrix, a gap penalty of 30, and a homology threshold of 0.3, and motifs with a cumulative frequency of at least 0.01 were considered dominant. TCRdb obtained this table from immuneACCESS and retained in-frame rearrangements with V and J assigned. These tables miss some clones; where compared with another copy, unresolved V genes account for less than half of the shortfall, and the remainder is unexplained. From that table come the V and J calls and clone size; the DNA was used to work out D and trimming. Present in this sample are fewer than 9,000 clones, around 60% of which were seen just once. Approximately 40% of the sample comes from the top ten.

The sample's time point label is to be understood as: tumor resected at nephrectomy. The sample's treatment or condition label, decoded: treatment-naive control, cytoreductive nephrectomy. Control tumors came from treatment-naive renal cell carcinoma patients who underwent cytoreductive nephrectomy without prior radiation. Every patient had renal cell carcinoma of clear cell pathology. The control tumors used for TCR sequencing were from several females and 11 to 12 males, were resected between about 2011 and 2014, and had a median patient age of approximately 50 years (range 40 to 82). Tumors were mechanically dissociated, digested with collagenase/hyaluronidase at 37 °C, processed in gentleMACS C tubes, and stored in liquid nitrogen. The QIAamp DNA Blood Mini Kit (Qiagen) was used to prepare genomic DNA for TCR sequencing. Only samples passing all quality control checks were included in the analyses.

The sample in question was tumor tissue, obtained from a patient whose treatment was nephrectomy without radiotherapy. This receptor chain uses TRBV27 and TRBJ2-5; the D gene is not confidently resolved. This TCR was sampled from a woman in her 70s with renal cell carcinoma. The CDR3 corresponds to CASSIIGETQYF. At the DNA level, the sequence is TGTGCCAGCAGTATTATCGGAGAGACCCAGTACTTC.